This record concerns one TCR beta chain sequence. V shed 7 bases and J 3 bases; nucleotides not matched to a gene: 11. Germline CDR1 and CDR2: LNHDA and SQIVND (reference sequence). The CDR3 length is 16 residues. These donors, healthy bone marrow donors, were studied. The source of the sample is a study of cytomegalovirus exposure and HLA in healthy donors. Study background: The early release's HLA-typed donors yielded approximately 82 million unique TCRs.

The PCR had 60 Vbeta and 13 Jbeta primers. Profiling relied on immunoSEQ multiplex PCR, and the TCRdb table lists in-frame clones only, not all of them. The table lists fewer than 250,000 clones, roughly 80% of them singletons. The V and J genes are TRBV19 and TRBJ1-2; 10 positions match TRBD1. The material sequenced was PBMCs. The receptor was derived from a woman aged 18 to 35 in good health and CMV-seronegative. CDR3 in DNA: TGTGCCAGTAATTATGACCCGGGACAGGGGCACTATGGCTACACCTTC. Encoded protein: CASNYDPGQGHYGYTF.